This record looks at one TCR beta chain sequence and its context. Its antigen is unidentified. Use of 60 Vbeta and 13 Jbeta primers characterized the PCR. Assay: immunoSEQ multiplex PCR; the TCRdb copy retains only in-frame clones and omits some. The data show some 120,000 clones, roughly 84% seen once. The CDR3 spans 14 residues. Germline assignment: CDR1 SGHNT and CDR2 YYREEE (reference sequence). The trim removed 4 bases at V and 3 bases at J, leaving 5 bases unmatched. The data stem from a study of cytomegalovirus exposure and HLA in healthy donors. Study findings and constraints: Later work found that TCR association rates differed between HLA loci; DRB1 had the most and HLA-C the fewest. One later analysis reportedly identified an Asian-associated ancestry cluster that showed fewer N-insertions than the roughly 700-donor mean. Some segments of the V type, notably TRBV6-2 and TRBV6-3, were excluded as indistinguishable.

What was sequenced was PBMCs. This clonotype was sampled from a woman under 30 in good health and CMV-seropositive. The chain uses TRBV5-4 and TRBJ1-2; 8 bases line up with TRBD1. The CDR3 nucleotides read TGTGCCAGCAGCCTAGGACAGGGCTACTATGGCTACACCTTC. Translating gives CASSLGQGYYGYTF.